This TCR beta chain was sequenced during a study of blood T cell repertoires in COVID-19. Whole-study context: Material from acute and convalescent COVID-19 was sourced from the United States, Italy and Spain. T cells, B-cell-depleted T cells, or PBMCs supplied cDNA or gDNA.

The CDR3 length is 18 residues. The V gene's germline CDR1 is SGHNT and CDR2 YENEEA. V shed 2 bases and J 4 bases; nucleotides not matched to a gene: 15. Original handling: Reference gene primer amplification gave estimated nucleated cell counts. TCRdb's table, derived via immunoSEQ multiplex PCR, lists solely in-frame clones and lacks some. D and trimming come from the DNA, and the V and J calls and clone size come from that table. Seen here are approximately 450,000 clones, around 89% observed once, and the top ten hold roughly 4%. The chain joins TRBV11-3 to TRBJ2-3; 7 bases match TRBD2. The sequenced sample consisted of peripheral blood. This TCR came from a woman younger than 45 with acute or convalescent COVID-19. The CDR3: CASSLKSGAAGVADTQYF. The CDR3 DNA is TGTGCCAGCAGCTTAAAAAGCGGTGCGGCGGGGGTTGCAGATACGCAGTATTTT.